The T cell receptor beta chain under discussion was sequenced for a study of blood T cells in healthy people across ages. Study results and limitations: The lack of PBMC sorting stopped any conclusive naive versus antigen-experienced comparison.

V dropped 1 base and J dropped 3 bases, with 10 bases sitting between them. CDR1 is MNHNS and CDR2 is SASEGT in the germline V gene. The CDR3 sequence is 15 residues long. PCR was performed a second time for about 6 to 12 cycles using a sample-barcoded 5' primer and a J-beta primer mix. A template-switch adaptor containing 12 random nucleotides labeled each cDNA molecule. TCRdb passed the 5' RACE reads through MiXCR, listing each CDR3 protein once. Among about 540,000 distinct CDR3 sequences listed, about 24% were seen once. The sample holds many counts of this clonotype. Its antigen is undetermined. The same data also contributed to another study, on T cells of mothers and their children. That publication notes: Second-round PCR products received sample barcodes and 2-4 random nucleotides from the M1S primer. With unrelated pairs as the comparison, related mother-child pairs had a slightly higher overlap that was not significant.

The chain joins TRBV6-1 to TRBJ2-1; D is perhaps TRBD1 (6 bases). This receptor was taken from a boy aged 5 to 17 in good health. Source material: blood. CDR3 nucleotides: TGTGCCAGCAGTGAAGTGGCAGGGGACTACAATGAGCAGTTCTTC. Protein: CASSEVAGDYNEQFF.